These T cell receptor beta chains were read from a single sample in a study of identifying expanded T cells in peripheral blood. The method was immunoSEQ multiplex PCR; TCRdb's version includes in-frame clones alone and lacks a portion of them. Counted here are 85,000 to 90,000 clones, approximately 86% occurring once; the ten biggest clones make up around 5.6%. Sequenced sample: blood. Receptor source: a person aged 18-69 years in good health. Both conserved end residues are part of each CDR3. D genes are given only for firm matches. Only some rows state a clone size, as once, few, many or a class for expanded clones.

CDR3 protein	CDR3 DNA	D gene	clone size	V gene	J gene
CASILDLLNTGELFF	TGTGCCAGCATCCTCGACTTACTGAACACCGGGGAGCTGTTTTTT	-	-	TRBV7-8	TRBJ2-2
CATMSDRDTEAFF	TGTGCCACAATGTCAGACAGGGACACTGAAGCTTTCTTT	TRBD1	-	TRBV19	TRBJ1-1
CAIRGWGPLGNTIYF	TGTGCCATCAGGGGGTGGGGGCCCCTAGGAAACACCATATATTTT	-	-	TRBV10-3	TRBJ1-3
CAARGAMNTEAFF	TGTGCCGCCAGAGGAGCAATGAACACTGAAGCTTTCTTT	-	-	TRBV27	TRBJ1-1
CAWSPDRDSPLHF	TGTGCCTGGAGCCCGGACCGGGACTCACCCCTCCACTTT	-	-	TRBV30	TRBJ1-6
CASSHDDGYNEQFF	TGCGCCAGCAGCCACGATGACGGATACAATGAGCAGTTCTTC	-	-	TRBV4-1	TRBJ2-1
CASSLGLLDRGYEQYF	TGTGCCAGCAGCTTGGGGTTGCTTGACAGGGGCTACGAGCAGTACTTC	TRBD1	few	TRBV5-6	TRBJ2-7
CASSMRGPIGSNYGYTF	TGTGCCAGTAGTATGCGGGGACCCATAGGGTCTAACTATGGCTACACCTTC	-	-	TRBV19	TRBJ1-2
CASSLHLEGYTF	TGTGCCAGCAGCTTACATCTGGAAGGCTACACCTTC	-	once	TRBV5-4	TRBJ1-2
CASSLAGVDYEQYF	TGTGCCAGCAGCCTGGCAGGGGTGGACTACGAGCAGTACTTC	-	-	TRBV7-6	TRBJ2-7
CASSVSSGLQNYGYTF	TGTGCCAGCAGCGTTTCATCAGGTCTCCAAAACTATGGCTACACCTTC	-	-	TRBV9	TRBJ1-2
CASSRGQAVGETQYF	TGTGCCAGCAGCCGGGGACAGGCCGTGGGGGAGACCCAGTACTTC	TRBD1	once	TRBV5-8	TRBJ2-5
CASSQEGQLNEKLFF	TGTGCCAGCAGCCAGGAGGGGCAGCTTAATGAAAAACTGTTTTTT	-	-	TRBV9	TRBJ1-4
CASSQPYVQVPNAFF	TGTGCCAGCAGCCAACCCTATGTGCAGGTCCCCAATGCTTTCTTT	-	-	TRBV6-6	TRBJ1-1
CASSGQGWGDIGELFF	TGTGCCAGCAGTGGACAGGGCTGGGGGGACATCGGGGAGCTGTTTTTT	-	-	TRBV2	TRBJ2-2
CASSLDKGQIWNTGELFF	TGCGCCAGCAGCTTGGACAAGGGGCAGATATGGAACACCGGGGAGCTGTTTTTT	-	-	TRBV5-1	TRBJ2-2
CASSYSPTETGELFF	TGTGCCAGCAGTTACTCGCCTACAGAAACCGGGGAGCTGTTTTTT	-	-	TRBV6-6	TRBJ2-2
CASSLPSTNEKLFF	TGTGCCAGCAGCTTGCCCTCAACTAATGAAAAACTGTTTTTT	-	-	TRBV7-9	TRBJ1-4
CASSRRAAGGYTF	TGTGCCAGCAGTCGGAGGGCCGCGGGTGGCTACACCTTC	-	few	TRBV27	TRBJ1-2
CACLPKIWTGPMYYGYTF	TGTGCCTGTCTCCCCAAAATATGGACCGGACCAATGTACTATGGCTACACCTTC	-	-	TRBV30	TRBJ1-2
CASYGTGTGGPVTEAFF	TGCGCCAGCTATGGAACCGGGACAGGGGGCCCTGTCACTGAAGCTTTCTTT	TRBD1	-	TRBV10-1	TRBJ1-1
CACPAGPGDNEAFF	TGTGCCTGCCCGGCCGGTCCGGGAGACAATGAAGCTTTCTTT	-	few	TRBV30	TRBJ1-1
CASSFSTGTGFLNYGYTF	TGTGCCAGCAGCTTCTCCACCGGGACAGGCTTTCTTAACTATGGCTACACCTTC	TRBD1	-	TRBV5-4	TRBJ1-2
CASSHDRVQGNEQYF	TGCGCCAGCAGCCACGACAGGGTTCAGGGGAACGAGCAGTACTTC	TRBD1	-	TRBV4-3	TRBJ2-7
CASSQRQGKGFF	TGTGCCAGCAGCCAGCGCCAGGGGAAGGGGTTTTTT	-	-	TRBV5-6	TRBJ1-4
CASSMTNLLNTEAFF	TGTGCCAGTAGTATGACCAACCTTCTGAACACTGAAGCTTTCTTT	-	-	TRBV19	TRBJ1-1
CASSPTTGPQGYTF	TGTGCCAGCAGCCCGACAACAGGGCCCCAAGGCTACACCTTC	-	-	TRBV7-6	TRBJ1-2
CASSQEGGRRSGYTF	TGCGCCAGCAGCCAAGAGGGGGGGCGGAGATCCGGCTACACCTTC	-	-	TRBV4-3	TRBJ1-2
CASSFGETQYF	TGTGCCAGCAGCTTCGGAGAGACCCAGTACTTC	-	once	TRBV11-3	TRBJ2-5
CASSEFFVGQGPYEQYF	TGTGCCAGCAGTGAATTCTTTGTGGGACAGGGGCCCTACGAGCAGTACTTC	TRBD1	-	TRBV25-1	TRBJ2-7
CASSYSRNSPLHF	TGTGCCAGCAGTTACTCGCGGAATTCACCCCTCCACTTT	-	-	TRBV6-5	TRBJ1-6
CASSPQRGTQETQYF	TGCGCCAGCAGCCCCCAAAGGGGGACTCAAGAGACCCAGTACTTC	-	few	TRBV4-3	TRBJ2-5
CASSQEGGRFHGYTF	TGTGCCAGCAGCCAAGAGGGGGGGCGCTTCCATGGCTACACCTTC	-	-	TRBV7-2	TRBJ1-2
CASSLDSYGYTF	TGTGCCAGCAGCCTGGACAGCTATGGCTACACCTTC	-	-	TRBV5-4	TRBJ1-2
CASSSLEVSHSPLHF	TGTGCCAGCAGTTCTCTGGAGGTGTCACATTCACCCCTCCACTTT	-	few	TRBV7-9	TRBJ1-6
CASREQLAGGADTQYF	TGTGCCAGCAGGGAACAACTAGCGGGGGGTGCCGATACGCAGTATTTT	TRBD2	-	TRBV2	TRBJ2-3
CASSEGGTYGYTF	TGTGCCAGCAGCGAGGGAGGGACCTATGGCTACACCTTC	-	-	TRBV4-2	TRBJ1-2